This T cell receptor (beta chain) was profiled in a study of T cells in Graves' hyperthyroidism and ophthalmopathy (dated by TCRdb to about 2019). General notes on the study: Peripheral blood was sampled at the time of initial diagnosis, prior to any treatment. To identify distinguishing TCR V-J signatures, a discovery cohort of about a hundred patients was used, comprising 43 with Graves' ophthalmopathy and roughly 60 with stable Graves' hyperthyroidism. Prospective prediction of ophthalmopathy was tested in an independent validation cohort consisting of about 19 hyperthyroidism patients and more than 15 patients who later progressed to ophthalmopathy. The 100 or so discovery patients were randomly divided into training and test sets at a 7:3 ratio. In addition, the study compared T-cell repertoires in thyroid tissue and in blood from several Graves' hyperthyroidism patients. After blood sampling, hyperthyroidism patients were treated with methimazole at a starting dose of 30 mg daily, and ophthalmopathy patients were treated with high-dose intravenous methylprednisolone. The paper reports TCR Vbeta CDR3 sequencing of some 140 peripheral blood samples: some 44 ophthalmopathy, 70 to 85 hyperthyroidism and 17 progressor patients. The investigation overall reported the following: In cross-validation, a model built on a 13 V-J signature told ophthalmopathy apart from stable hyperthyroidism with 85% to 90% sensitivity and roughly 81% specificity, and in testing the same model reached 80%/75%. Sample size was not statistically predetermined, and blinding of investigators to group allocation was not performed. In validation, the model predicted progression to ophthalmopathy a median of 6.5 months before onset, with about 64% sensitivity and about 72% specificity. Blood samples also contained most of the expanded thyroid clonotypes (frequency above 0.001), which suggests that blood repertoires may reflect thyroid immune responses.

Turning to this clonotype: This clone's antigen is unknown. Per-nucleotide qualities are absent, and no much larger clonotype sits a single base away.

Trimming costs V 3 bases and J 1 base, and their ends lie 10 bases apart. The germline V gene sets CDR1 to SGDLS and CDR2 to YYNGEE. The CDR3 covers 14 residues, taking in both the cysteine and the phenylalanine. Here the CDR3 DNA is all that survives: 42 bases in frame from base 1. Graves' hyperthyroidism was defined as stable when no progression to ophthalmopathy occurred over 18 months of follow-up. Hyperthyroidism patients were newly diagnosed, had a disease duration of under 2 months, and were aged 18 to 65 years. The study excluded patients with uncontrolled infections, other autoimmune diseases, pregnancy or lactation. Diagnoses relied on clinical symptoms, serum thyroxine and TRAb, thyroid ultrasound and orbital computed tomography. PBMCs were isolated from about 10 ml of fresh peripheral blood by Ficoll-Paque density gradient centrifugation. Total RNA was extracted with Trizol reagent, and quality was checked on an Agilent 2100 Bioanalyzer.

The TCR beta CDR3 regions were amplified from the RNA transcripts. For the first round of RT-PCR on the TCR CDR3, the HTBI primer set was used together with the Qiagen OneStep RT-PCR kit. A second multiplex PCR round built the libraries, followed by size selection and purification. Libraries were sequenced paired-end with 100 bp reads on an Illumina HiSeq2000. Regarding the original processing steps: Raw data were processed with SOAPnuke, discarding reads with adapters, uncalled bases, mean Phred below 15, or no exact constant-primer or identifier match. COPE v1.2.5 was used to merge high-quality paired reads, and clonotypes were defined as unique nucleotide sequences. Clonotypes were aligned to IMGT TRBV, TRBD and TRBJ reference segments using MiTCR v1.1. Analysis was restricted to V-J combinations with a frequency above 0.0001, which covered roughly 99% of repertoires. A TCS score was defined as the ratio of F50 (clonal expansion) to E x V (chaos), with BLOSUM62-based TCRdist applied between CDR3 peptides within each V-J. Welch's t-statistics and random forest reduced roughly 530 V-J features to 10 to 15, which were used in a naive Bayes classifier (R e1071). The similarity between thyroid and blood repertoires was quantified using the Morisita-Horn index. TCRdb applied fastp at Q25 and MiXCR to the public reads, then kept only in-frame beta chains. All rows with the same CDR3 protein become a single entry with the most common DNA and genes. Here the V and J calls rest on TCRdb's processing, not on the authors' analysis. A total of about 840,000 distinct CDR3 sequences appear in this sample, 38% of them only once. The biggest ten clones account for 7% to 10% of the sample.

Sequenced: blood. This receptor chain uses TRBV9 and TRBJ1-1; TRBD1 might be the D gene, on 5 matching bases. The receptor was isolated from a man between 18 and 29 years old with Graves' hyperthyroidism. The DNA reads TGTGCCAGCAGCGGGACAACGTCGAACACTGAAGCTTTCTTT. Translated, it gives CASSGTTSNTEAFF.